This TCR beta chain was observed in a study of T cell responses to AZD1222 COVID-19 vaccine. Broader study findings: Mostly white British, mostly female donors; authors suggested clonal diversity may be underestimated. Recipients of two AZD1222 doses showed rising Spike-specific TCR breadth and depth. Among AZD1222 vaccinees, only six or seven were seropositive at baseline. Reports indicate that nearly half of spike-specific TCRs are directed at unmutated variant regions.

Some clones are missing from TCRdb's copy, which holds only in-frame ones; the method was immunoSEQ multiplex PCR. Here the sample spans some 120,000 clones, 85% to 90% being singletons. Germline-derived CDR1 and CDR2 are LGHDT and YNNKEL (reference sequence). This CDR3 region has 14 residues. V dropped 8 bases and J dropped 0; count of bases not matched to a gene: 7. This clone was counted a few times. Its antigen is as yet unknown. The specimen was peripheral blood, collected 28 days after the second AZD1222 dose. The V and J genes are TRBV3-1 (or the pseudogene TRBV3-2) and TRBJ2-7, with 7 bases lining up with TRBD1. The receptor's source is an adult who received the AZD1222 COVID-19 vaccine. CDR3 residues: CASGVGQSSYEQYF. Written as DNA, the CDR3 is TGTGCCAGCGGGGTGGGACAGAGCTCCTACGAGCAGTACTTC.